The 20 T cell receptor beta chains reported below all come from one sample, sequenced in a study of T cells after yellow fever vaccination. One entry per CDR3 protein results from TCRdb running MiXCR on the 5' RACE reads. The repertoire holds roughly 340,000 distinct CDR3 sequences, 3% to 4.5% seen once, with roughly a quarter in the top ten. The specimen was PBMCs, collected 5 days after the yellow fever booster vaccination. The receptors were sampled from a young man who received the YFV17D yellow fever vaccine.

A few counts support this clonotype. The chain recombines TRBV12-3 or TRBV12-4 with TRBJ2-7; D is ambiguous. The germline V and J ends were trimmed by 6 bases and 0 bases, with 12 bases remaining between them. The CDR3 contains 14 residues. CDR3 nucleotides: TGTGCCAGCAGCAGTGGCGAACGCTCCTACGAGCAGTACTTC. Translating gives CASSSGERSYEQYF.

This clonotype came up many times. This chain links TRBV4-3 with TRBJ1-5; 10 nucleotides match TRBD1. V dropped 1 base and J dropped 0; count of bases not matched to a gene: 6. This CDR3 has 18 amino acids. The germline V gene has CDR1 LGHNA and CDR2 YSLEER. This chain's CDR3 is CASSQGQGASYSNQPQHF. DNA of the CDR3: TGCGCCAGCAGCCAAGGACAGGGGGCCTCGTATAGCAATCAGCCCCAGCATTTT.

The genes are TRBV6-5 and TRBJ1-1; D may be TRBD1 (5 bases). Trimming removed 0 bases from V and 1 base from J, with 12 bases in between. The CDR3 spans 16 residues. Germline CDR1 is MNHEY and CDR2 is SVGAGI. The CDR3 spells CASSYSTDRWNTEAFF. The CDR3 DNA reads TGTGCCAGCAGTTACTCGACCGACAGATGGAACACTGAAGCTTTCTTT.

CDR3 sequence: CASSSPGQGYEKLFF. CDR3 coding DNA: TGTGCCAGCAGTTCCCCGGGACAGGGGTATGAAAAACTGTTTTTT. The chain recombines TRBV6-9 with TRBJ1-4, with 10 bases aligning to TRBD1. The CDR3 totals 15 residues. CDR1 is MNHGY, CDR2 SVAAGI, per germline. Unmatched junction bases numbered 5, after V lost 4 bases and J lost 6 bases.

This clonotype was detected only a few times. The rearrangement links TRBV4-3 to TRBJ1-1, with D possibly being TRBD1 (5 bases). V was clipped by 0 bases and J by 2 bases, with 7 bases between them. Germline V CDR1 and CDR2: LGHNA, YSLEER. The CDR3 runs to 14 residues. The DNA for the CDR3 is TGCGCCAGCAGCCAAGATCAGGGAAACACTGAAGCTTTCTTT. Translation gives CASSQDQGNTEAFF.

This clonotype was recorded a few times. J is TRBJ1-2 and V is TRBV12-3 or TRBV12-4; 7 bases map to TRBD1. The CDR3 has 14 residues. With V trimmed by 5 bases and J by 6 bases, 9 bases remained unmatched. The CDR3 nucleotides are TGTGCCAGCAGTCACGCCGAGGGGGCACATGGCTACACCTTC. Translated, it gives CASSHAEGAHGYTF.

This chain connects TRBV15 to TRBJ2-1; the D gene is possibly TRBD1 (6 bases). Trimming left V 4 bases short and J 0 bases short, with 10 bases between. Germline lookup yields CDR1 LNHNV and CDR2 YYDKDF (reference sequence). CDR3 length equals 15 residues. The CDR3 is CATSMRGGSYNEQFF. For the CDR3, the DNA is TGTGCCACCAGCATGAGAGGGGGCTCCTACAATGAGCAGTTCTTC.

This clonotype has a handful of counts. A read error may explain this, as a much larger clone is one base away. The V and J genes are TRBV6-5 and TRBJ2-7; 7 bases line up with TRBD2. Germline-derived CDR1 and CDR2 are MNHEY and SVGAGI. CDR3 length: 15 residues. The CDR3 region is CASRYSPSGSYEQYF. CDR3 DNA: TGTGCCAGCCGTTACTCGCCTAGCGGCTCCTACGAGCAGTACTTC.

This clonotype has a handful of counts. The gene calls are TRBV12-3 or TRBV12-4 and TRBJ1-5; D is unresolved. The CDR3 extends over 13 amino acids. V lost 7 bases, J lost 0 bases, and 7 bases lay in between. The CDR3 bases are TGTGCCAGCACGGTGGGTAGCAATCAGCCCCAGCATTTT. Translating gives CASTVGSNQPQHF.

This clonotype was picked up many times. The chain uses TRBV7-3 and TRBJ2-2; D not certain. Germline CDR1 and CDR2: SGHTA and FQGTGA. The CDR3 contains 11 residues. Trimming took off 5 bases at V and 4 bases at J, with 2 bases between the two ends. This chain's CDR3 is CASSGTGELFF. The CDR3 bases are TGTGCCAGCAGCGGCACCGGGGAGCTGTTTTTT.

This clonotype came up a few times. The V gene is TRBV20-1, the J gene TRBJ2-5; 14 bases line up with TRBD2. J was trimmed by 5 bases and V by 6 bases; bases with no gene match: 5. The CDR3 has 14 residues. Germline CDR1 and CDR2: DFQATT and SNEGSKA (reference sequence). In DNA, the CDR3 is TGCAGTGCCAGGACTAGCGGGGGGCCCGAGACCCAGTACTTC. Translating gives CSARTSGGPETQYF.

This clonotype was counted a few times. The chain joins TRBV7-3 to TRBJ2-5; possibly TRBD1 or TRBD2 for D (5 bases each). Trimming pared 4 bases from V and 4 bases from J, leaving 10 bases between. Germline CDR1 is SGHTA and CDR2 is FQGTGA. The CDR3 loop spans 13 amino acids. CDR3: CASSSGTVETQYF. The CDR3 nucleotides read TGTGCCAGCAGCTCCGGGACGGTAGAGACCCAGTACTTC.

This clonotype was counted ten times or more. This chain connects TRBV7-9 to TRBJ2-1, with D uncertain. With 5 bases removed from V and 0 bases from J, the gap between germline ends came to 8 bases. This CDR3 has 14 residues. CDR1 and CDR2 from the germline V gene are SEHNR and FQNEAQ (reference sequence). This CDR3 reads CASSPRSSYNEQFF. CDR3 nucleotides: TGTGCCAGCAGCCCGAGAAGCTCCTACAATGAGCAGTTCTTC.

This clonotype was counted many times. This chain uses TRBV7-3 with TRBJ1-4, with 9 bases identical to TRBD1. V was clipped by 5 bases and J by 0 bases; unmatched bases: 4. This CDR3 region has 16 residues. Germline V gene data show CDR1 as SGHTA and CDR2 as FQGTGA. CDR3 bases: TGTGCCAGCAGCCTGACAGGGGGTTCAACTAATGAAAAACTGTTTTTT. It is translated as CASSLTGGSTNEKLFF.

The chain links TRBV29-1 to TRBJ2-4; TRBD2 might be the D (6 bases). Between the trimmed V and J ends, which lost 5 bases and 8 bases, there was a span of 25 bases. The CDR3 runs 16 residues. Per the germline V gene, CDR1 is SQVTM and CDR2 is ANQGSEA. This CDR3 is CSVSGVGKPSDDIQYF. DNA for the CDR3: TGCAGCGTTTCCGGGGTCGGGAAACCTAGCGATGACATTCAGTACTTC. The entire variable domain, with the rest obtained from reference TRBV29-1 and TRBJ2-4, is as follows: SAVISQKPSRDICQRGTSLTIQCQVDSQVTMMFWYRQQPGQSLTLIATANQGSEATYESGFVIDKFPISRPNLTFSTLTVSNMSPEDSSIYLCSVSGVGKPSDDIQYFGAGTRLSVL.

In its sample, this clonotype was seen many times. The gene calls are TRBV6-2 or TRBV6-3 and TRBJ2-5; D is ambiguous. The CDR3 length is 15 residues. Germline values: CDR1 MNHEY, CDR2 SVGEGT. Trimming took off 5 bases at V and 0 bases at J, with 13 bases between the two ends. The CDR3 bases are TGTGCCAGCAGTACCCCCTACAGCTACCAAGAGACCCAGTACTTC. It encodes CASSTPYSYQETQYF.

The chain joins TRBV5-1 to TRBJ2-1; the D is unclear. Germline loops: CDR1 SGHRS, CDR2 YFSETQ. There are 14 residues in the CDR3. V dropped 0 bases and J dropped 8 bases, with 12 bases sitting between them. The CDR3 loop reads CASSLGQSGDEQFF. CDR3 sequence (DNA): TGCGCCAGCAGCTTGGGTCAGAGTGGGGATGAGCAGTTCTTC.

The sample holds many counts of this clonotype. J is TRBJ2-3 and V is TRBV7-9; 12 bases fit TRBD1. Germline V gene data show CDR1 as SEHNR and CDR2 as FQNEAQ (reference sequence). The CDR3 totals 15 residues. V dropped 3 bases and J dropped 4; count of bases not matched to a gene: 2. The CDR3 loop reads CASSFRDRGPDTQYF. In nucleotides, the CDR3 is TGTGCCAGCAGCTTTAGGGACAGGGGGCCAGATACGCAGTATTTT.

This clonotype was detected many times. J is TRBJ2-3 and V is TRBV7-2; D ambiguous. The CDR3 runs to 12 residues. Germline CDR1 is SGHTA and CDR2 is FQGNSA. The V end was cut by 8 bases, the J end by 2 bases, with 8 bases between. CDR3 nucleotide sequence: TGTGCCAGCTCACCCTACACAGATACGCAGTATTTT. Its protein product is CASSPYTDTQYF.

This clonotype was found a few times. The chain employs TRBV11-2 and TRBJ1-1, with TRBD1 matching 7 bases. CDR3 length equals 15 residues. Germline V CDR1 and CDR2: SGHAT, FQNNGV. Trimming removed 5 bases from V and 3 bases from J; junction bases left unmatched: 9. In DNA form, the CDR3 reads TGTGCCAGCAGCCCTATCCGACAGGGAGACACTGAAGCTTTCTTT. Translated: CASSPIRQGDTEAFF. The whole variable domain, filled in from reference TRBV11-2 and TRBJ1-1, reads EAGVAQSPRYKIIEKRQSVAFWCNPISGHATLYWYQQILGQGPKLLIQFQNNGVVDDSQLPKDRFSAERLKGVDSTLKIQPAKLEDSAVYLCASSPIRQGDTEAFFGQGTRLTVV.